This TCR beta chain was found in a study of blood T cell repertoires in COVID-19. On the study more broadly: COVID-19 samples collected from the United States, Italy and Spain covered acute and convalescent phases. T cells, B-cell-depleted T cells, or PBMCs supplied cDNA or gDNA.

This table comes from immunoSEQ multiplex PCR, and its TCRdb copy is limited to in-frame clones, with some not included. The sample lists 180,000 or so clones, about 91% occurring once. The sequencing input was peripheral blood. This TCR was sampled from a woman between 25 and 40 years old with acute or convalescent COVID-19.

CDR3 residues: CASSHNRVGGELFF. As DNA, the CDR3 is TGCGCCAGCAGTCATAACAGGGTCGGCGGGGAGCTGTTTTTT. The rearrangement uses TRBV4-1 and TRBJ2-2; the D gene is possibly TRBD1 (6 bases). The CDR3 runs 14 residues. Per the germline V gene, CDR1 is MGHRA and CDR2 is YSYEKL. Deletions cut 6 bases from V and 7 bases from J, with 15 bases between.